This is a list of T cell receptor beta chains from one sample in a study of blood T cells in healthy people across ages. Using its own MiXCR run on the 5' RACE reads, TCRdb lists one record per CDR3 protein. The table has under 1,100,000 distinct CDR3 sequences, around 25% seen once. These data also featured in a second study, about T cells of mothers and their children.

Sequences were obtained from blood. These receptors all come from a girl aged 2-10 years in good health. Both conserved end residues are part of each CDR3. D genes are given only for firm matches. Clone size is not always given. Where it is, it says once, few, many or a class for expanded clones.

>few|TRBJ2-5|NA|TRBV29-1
CSVPGPGEETQYF
TGCAGCGTCCCCGGACCGGGGGAGGAGACCCAGTACTTC
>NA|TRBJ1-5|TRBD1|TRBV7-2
CASSPGQASGQPQHF
TGTGCCAGCAGCCCCGGACAGGCGTCAGGACAGCCCCAGCATTTT
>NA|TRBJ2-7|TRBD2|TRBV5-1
CASSLGTSGRNEQYF
TGCGCCAGCAGCTTGGGGACTAGCGGGAGGAACGAGCAGTACTTC
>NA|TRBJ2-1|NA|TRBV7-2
CASRPLVGSYNEQFF
TGTGCCAGCAGACCACTAGTGGGATCTTACAATGAGCAGTTCTTC
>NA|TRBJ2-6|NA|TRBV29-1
CSVGGLAGANVLTF
TGCAGCGTTGGGGGGCTAGCTGGGGCCAACGTCCTGACTTTC
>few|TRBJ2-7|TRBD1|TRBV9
CASSKGTADYEQYF
TGTGCCAGCAGCAAAGGGACAGCCGACTACGAGCAGTACTTC
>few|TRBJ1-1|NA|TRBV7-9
CATRLQGNAEAFF
TGTGCCACCCGACTTCAGGGGAACGCTGAAGCTTTCTTT
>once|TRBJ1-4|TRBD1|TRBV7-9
CASSLATTGEANEKLFF
TGTGCCAGCAGCTTAGCGACGACAGGGGAGGCGAATGAAAAACTGTTTTTT
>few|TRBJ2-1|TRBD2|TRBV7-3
CASSLSGTSGRGNEQFF
TGTGCCAGCAGCTTAAGCGGGACTAGCGGGAGAGGTAATGAGCAGTTCTTC
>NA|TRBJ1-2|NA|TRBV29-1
CSVDTQTNYGYTF
TGCAGCGTTGATACACAAACTAACTATGGCTACACCTTC
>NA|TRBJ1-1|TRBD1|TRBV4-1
CASSQEHEQGAFF
TGCGCCAGCAGCCAAGAGCATGAACAGGGGGCTTTCTTT
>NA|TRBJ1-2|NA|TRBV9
CASSVARGAINYGYTF
TGTGCCAGCAGCGTAGCTCGAGGGGCTATCAACTATGGCTACACCTTC
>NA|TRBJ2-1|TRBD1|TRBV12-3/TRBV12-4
CASSSPGQGDNEQFF
TGTGCCAGCAGTTCTCCGGGACAGGGGGACAATGAGCAGTTCTTC
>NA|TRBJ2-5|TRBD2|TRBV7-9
CASSPAVAGAQETQYF
TGTGCCAGCAGCCCCGCGGTAGCGGGAGCCCAAGAGACCCAGTACTTC
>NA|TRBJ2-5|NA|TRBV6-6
CASSYSSSLETQYF
TGTGCCAGCAGTTACTCGAGCAGTCTTGAGACCCAGTACTTC
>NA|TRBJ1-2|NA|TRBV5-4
CASSFARAGYTF
TGTGCCAGCAGCTTTGCCCGGGCCGGCTACACCTTC
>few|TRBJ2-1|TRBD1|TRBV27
CASSLPGTAYNEQFF
TGTGCCAGCAGTTTACCGGGGACAGCCTACAATGAGCAGTTCTTC
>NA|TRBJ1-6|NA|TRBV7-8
CASSLEKQGRGSPLHF
TGTGCCAGCAGCTTAGAAAAGCAGGGGAGAGGCTCACCCCTCCACTTT
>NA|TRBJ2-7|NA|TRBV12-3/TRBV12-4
CASSLYLSGEQYF
TGTGCCAGCAGTTTATATCTGTCGGGGGAGCAGTACTTC
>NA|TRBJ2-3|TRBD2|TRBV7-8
CASSLGVFSGRAVTDTQYF
TGTGCCAGCAGCTTAGGAGTTTTTAGCGGGAGGGCTGTAACAGATACGCAGTATTTT
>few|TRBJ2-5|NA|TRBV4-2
CASSQVKTWDTPETQYF
TGTGCCAGCAGCCAAGTGAAGACGTGGGACACTCCAGAGACCCAGTACTTC
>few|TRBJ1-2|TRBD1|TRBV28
CASSPRDSEKFYGYTF
TGTGCCAGCAGTCCCCGGGACAGCGAAAAATTCTATGGCTACACCTTC
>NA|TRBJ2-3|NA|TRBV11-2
CASSSGSFEGDTQYF
TGTGCCAGCAGCTCGGGGTCCTTTGAAGGAGATACGCAGTATTTT
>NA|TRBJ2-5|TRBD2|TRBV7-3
CASRLAGGAETQYF
TGTGCCAGCAGATTAGCGGGGGGGGCGGAGACCCAGTACTTC
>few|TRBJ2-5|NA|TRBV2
CASSWSGTQYF
TGTGCCAGCAGTTGGTCAGGGACCCAGTACTTC
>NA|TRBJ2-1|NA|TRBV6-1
CASSEYLFDKYNEQFF
TGTGCCAGCAGTGAATACCTATTCGACAAGTACAATGAGCAGTTCTTC
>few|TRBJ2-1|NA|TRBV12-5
CASGLGYSYNEQFF
TGTGCTAGTGGTTTGGGGTATAGCTACAATGAGCAGTTCTTC
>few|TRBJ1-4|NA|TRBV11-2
CASSPRLGGEDEKLFF
TGTGCCAGCAGCCCCCGCCTCGGCGGGGAGGATGAAAAACTGTTTTTT
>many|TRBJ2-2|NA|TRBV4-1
CASSQVDTGELFF
TGCGCCAGCAGCCAAGTGGACACCGGGGAGCTGTTTTTT
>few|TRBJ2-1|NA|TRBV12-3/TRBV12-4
CASSSSGPPYNEQFF
TGTGCCAGCAGTTCCAGCGGACCCCCCTACAATGAGCAGTTCTTC
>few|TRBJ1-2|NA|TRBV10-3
CAISSRTEQTGGYTF
TGTGCCATCAGTAGCCGGACAGAGCAGACGGGGGGCTACACCTTC
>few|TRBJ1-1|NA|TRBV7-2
CASSPNFITEAFF
TGTGCCAGCAGCCCCAATTTTATCACTGAAGCTTTCTTT
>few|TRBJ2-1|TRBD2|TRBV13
CASSFRIAGEGNEQFF
TGTGCCAGCAGCTTTCGAATAGCGGGAGAAGGGAATGAGCAGTTCTTC